These 9 T cell receptor beta chains share one sample of origin, sequenced in a study of T cells in Graves' hyperthyroidism and ophthalmopathy (dated by TCRdb to the late 2010s). Library prep was done by multiplex PCR. Instrument on record: Illumina HiSeq 2000. The TCR beta CDR3 regions were amplified from RNA transcripts. A first-round RT-PCR of the TCR CDR3 used the HTBI primer set with the Qiagen OneStep RT-PCR kit. Starting from the raw public reads, TCRdb applied fastp trimming at Q25, assembled clones with MiXCR and retained in-frame beta chains. CDR3 protein sequences are deduplicated, and each keeps its most common genes and DNA. The sample table contains about 350,000 distinct CDR3 sequences; only one count was recorded for about 17% of them. The ten top clones hold 30% to 35% of the sample. Material: blood. The receptors here all came from a woman aged 25 to 39 with Graves' hyperthyroidism that later progressed to Graves' ophthalmopathy.

The V call is TRBV20-1, the J call TRBJ2-2; 10 nucleotides align to TRBD2. CDR1 and CDR2 from the germline V gene are DFQATT and SNEGSKA (reference sequence). This CDR3 spans 14 amino acids. The ends lost 2 bases at V and 3 bases at J; junction bases unmatched: 0. The CDR3 loop reads CSARLAGDTGELFF. As DNA, the CDR3 is TGCAGTGCTAGACTAGCGGGAGACACCGGGGAGCTGTTTTTT.

This clonotype was seen at least ten times. The genes are TRBV27 and TRBJ2-7, with D perhaps TRBD1 or TRBD2 (6 bases each). CDR1 is MNHEY, CDR2 SMNVEV, per germline (reference sequence). This CDR3 has 16 residues. The germline V and J ends were trimmed by 2 bases and 3 bases, with 17 bases remaining between them. The CDR3 sequence is CASSLGGWGAFYEQYF. CDR3 coding DNA: TGTGCCAGCAGTTTAGGGGGATGGGGGGCCTTCTACGAGCAGTACTTC.

This clonotype turned up a few times. This chain links TRBV19 with TRBJ1-6; TRBD1 agrees at 9 bases. CDR3 size: 16 residues. With V trimmed by 4 bases and J by 9 bases, 10 bases remained unmatched. Per the germline V gene, CDR1 is LNHDA and CDR2 is SQIVND (reference sequence). CDR3 nucleotide sequence: TGTGCCAGTAGTACGCGGACAGGGGAGAGTTTTTCACCCCTCCACTTT. This encodes CASSTRTGESFSPLHF.

There are many counts of this clonotype. V usage is TRBV2 and J usage is TRBJ2-4; maybe TRBD1 (7 bases). Germline-derived CDR1 and CDR2 are SNHLY and FYNNEI. Trimming pared 7 bases from V and 7 bases from J, leaving 20 bases between. The CDR3 has 15 residues. The CDR3 sequence is CASTSGGRGANIQYF. For the CDR3, the DNA is TGTGCCAGCACCTCCGGGGGCAGGGGGGCGAACATTCAGTACTTC.

As DNA, the CDR3 is TGTGCCAGCAGTGAATCTAGCGGGGCAACACAAGAGACCCAGTACTTC. It encodes CASSESSGATQETQYF. The chain combines TRBV6-1 with TRBJ2-5, with 9 positions matching TRBD2. The CDR3 sequence is 16 residues long. The V and J ends lost 2 bases and 2 bases, in that order; junction bases with no gene match: 6. CDR1 MNHNS and CDR2 SASEGT come from the germline V gene.

There are many counts of this clonotype. V is TRBV2 and J is TRBJ2-3; 11 positions agree with TRBD2. The CDR3 sequence is 18 residues long. CDR1 is SNHLY and CDR2 is FYNNEI in the germline V gene. V lost 6 bases to trimming and J lost 2 bases; unmatched junction nucleotides: 13. This CDR3 is CASRAGTSGVLPTDTQYF. The CDR3 coding sequence is TGTGCCAGCAGGGCGGGGACTAGCGGCGTCCTACCCACAGATACGCAGTATTTT. Variable domain in full (rest from reference TRBV2 and TRBJ2-3): EPEVTQTPSHQVTQMGQEVILRCVPISNHLYFYWYRQILGQKVEFLVSFYNNEISEKSEIFDDQFSVERPDGSNFTLKIRSTKLEDSAMYFCASRAGTSGVLPTDTQYFGPGTRLTVL.

At least ten counts were recorded for this clonotype. The gene calls are TRBV6-1 and TRBJ1-1; weak D call: TRBD1 (6 bases). Germline V gene sequence: CDR1 MNHNS, CDR2 SASEGT. The CDR3 spans 16 residues. V lost 0 bases and J 5 bases, leaving 16 bases between the germline ends. CDR3 sequence: CASSEALGGLWTEAFF. The CDR3, as DNA: TGTGCCAGCAGTGAAGCTTTGGGGGGCCTATGGACTGAAGCTTTCTTT.

Concerning this clonotype: This may stem from a read error, because a much larger clone lies one nucleotide away. This sequence joins TRBV27 and TRBJ2-7, with D perhaps matching TRBD1 (6 bases). V was cut by 6 bases and J by 2 bases, with 11 bases left in between. This CDR3 is 13 amino acids long. The germline V gene encodes CDR1 MNHEY and CDR2 SMNVEV (reference sequence). The chain's CDR3 is CASSRDNPYEQYF. The CDR3, as DNA: TGTGCCAGCAGCCGGGACAACCCCTACGAGCAGTACTTC.

The chain is built from TRBV4-1 and TRBJ2-7; tentatively, D is TRBD2 (7 bases). This CDR3 contains 13 residues. The V end lost 8 bases, the J end lost 5 bases, and 16 bases lay between the germline ends. From germline, CDR1 is MGHRA and CDR2 YSYEKL. The CDR3 bases are TGCGCCAGCCGGGGGGACACAAAGGACGAGCAGTACTTC. Translating it yields CASRGDTKDEQYF.